These 14 T cell receptor beta chains were all obtained from the same sample, sequenced in a study of T cells after yellow fever vaccination. TCRdb reprocessed the 5' RACE reads via MiXCR and lists one record per CDR3 protein. The data hold around 310,000 distinct CDR3 sequences, with 8.7% observed a single time. The material was PBMCs, obtained on the day of the first yellow fever vaccination. These TCRs come from a man aged 18 to 30 who received the YFV17D yellow fever vaccine.

V gene TRBV10-3 combines with J gene TRBJ2-7, with D perhaps matching TRBD2 (5 bases). The V end lost 0 bases, the J end lost 2 bases, and 5 bases lay between the germline ends. Germline CDR1 ENHRY, CDR2 SYGVKD. The CDR3 totals 13 residues. The CDR3 sequence: CAISESGAYEQYF. CDR3 in DNA: TGTGCCATCAGTGAGTCCGGGGCCTACGAGCAGTACTTC.

The V call is TRBV6-5, the J call TRBJ2-7; the D gene is possibly TRBD1 (6 bases). CDR1 and CDR2 from the germline V gene are MNHEY and SVGAGI. Trimming removed 4 bases at V and 6 bases at J, with 13 bases between. The CDR3 loop spans 13 amino acids. The CDR3 loop reads CASSFITGTEQYF. CDR3 in DNA: TGTGCCAGCAGTTTCATAACAGGGACCGAGCAGTACTTC.

This clonotype was counted between two and nine times. The chain joins TRBV5-1 to TRBJ2-5, with a weak D call TRBD2 (6 bases). The CDR3 runs to 15 residues. Per the germline V gene, CDR1 is SGHRS and CDR2 is YFSETQ. V was clipped by 4 bases and J by 5 bases, with 18 bases between them. Here the CDR3 DNA reads TGCGCCAGCAGCCCACCCACCGGGGGTGGGGAGACCCAGTACTTC. Translating gives CASSPPTGGGETQYF.

This chain connects TRBV14 to TRBJ1-2; D gene ambiguous. Germline V gene lookup returns CDR1 SGHDN and CDR2 FVKESK. Trimming stripped 4 bases from V and 6 bases from J, with 12 bases between. The CDR3 consists of 13 residues. The CDR3 DNA reads TGTGCCAGCAGCCCACGGACGGCCGATGGCTACACCTTC. Its protein is CASSPRTADGYTF.

This clonotype was detected ten times or more. The chain couples TRBV10-3 to TRBJ2-5, with D perhaps TRBD1 (8 bases). The V gene lost 3 bases and the J gene lost 7 bases, with 24 bases spanning the gap. The CDR3 consists of 17 residues. Germline CDR1 is ENHRY and CDR2 is SYGVKD. The CDR3 spells CAISELTLTGGGGTQYF. The CDR3 DNA reads TGTGCCATCAGTGAACTCACCCTTACAGGGGGGGGTGGGACCCAGTACTTC.

In its sample, this clonotype was seen a few times. The chain joins TRBV5-1 to TRBJ2-3; the match to TRBD1 covers 8 bases. With V trimmed by 4 bases and J by 1 base, 8 bases remained unmatched. The CDR3 runs to 16 residues. The V gene's germline CDR1 is SGHRS and CDR2 YFSETQ. CDR3 DNA: TGCGCCAGCAGCCCTGACAGGGGCGGTGGCACAGATACGCAGTATTTT. Its translation: CASSPDRGGGTDTQYF.

This clonotype came up many times. CDR3 nucleotide sequence: TGTGCCAGCAGTTTCCAAGCGGGGTGGGCAGATACGCAGTATTTT. This translates into CASSFQAGWADTQYF. V is TRBV28 and J is TRBJ2-3; the match to TRBD2 covers 7 bases. Germline lookup yields CDR1 MDHEN and CDR2 SYDVKM. This CDR3 comprises 15 residues. The junction had 7 bases not matched to a gene; V was cut back by 3 bases and J by 4 bases.

This clonotype was picked up a small number of times. The chain employs TRBV28 and TRBJ2-2; D perhaps matches TRBD1 (5 bases). Trimming cost V 6 bases and J 0 bases, with 5 bases left between them. Germline CDR1 reads MDHEN; CDR2 reads SYDVKM. The CDR3 covers 13 residues. DNA for the CDR3: TGTGCCAGCAGGGACACGAACACCGGGGAGCTGTTTTTT. This encodes CASRDTNTGELFF.

The V call is TRBV4-2, the J call TRBJ1-5; D remains unclear. The CDR3 has 15 residues. CDR1 is LGHNA, CDR2 YNFKEQ, per germline. Trimming took 0 bases from V and 5 from J, leaving 11 bases between them. The CDR3 sequence is CASSQDGVGDQPQHF. CDR3 bases: TGTGCCAGCAGCCAAGACGGCGTAGGAGATCAGCCCCAGCATTTT.

Turning to this clonotype: At one end the junction does not follow the germline gene, possibly because of a read error. The V gene is TRBV20-1, the J gene TRBJ2-3, with TRBD2 matching over 8 bases. The V gene's germline CDR1 is DFQATT and CDR2 SNEGSKA (reference sequence). The CDR3 spans 15 residues. The CDR3 DNA reads TGCAGTGCTAGAGACCTACGGGGGGGGGCAGATACGCAGAATTTT. As protein: CSARDLRGGADTQNF.

In this sample, this clonotype turned up a few times. The rearrangement uses TRBV19 and TRBJ1-2; D gene unclear. The CDR3 runs to 13 residues. V was cut by 9 bases and J by 3 bases, with 14 bases left in between. Per germline, CDR1 LNHDA and CDR2 SQIVND (reference sequence). For the CDR3, the DNA is TGTGCCAGCAAAGCGGGTCTCGACTATGGCTACACCTTC. This translates into CASKAGLDYGYTF.

This chain uses TRBV20-1 with TRBJ2-5, with D possibly matching TRBD2 (6 bases). The V gene lost 5 bases and the J gene lost 2 bases, with 12 bases spanning the gap. Per the germline V gene, CDR1 is DFQATT and CDR2 is SNEGSKA (reference sequence). The CDR3 runs 13 residues. DNA for the CDR3: TGCAGTGCTTGGGGGGTTGTTCAAGAGACCCAGTACTTC. Translation: CSAWGVVQETQYF.

This clonotype was seen repeatedly, ten times or more. The chain has TRBV3-1 and TRBJ2-5; no clear D gene. V was trimmed by 1 base and J by 5 bases, leaving 8 bases between them. The CDR3 is 13 residues long. CDR1 LGHDT and CDR2 YNNKEL come from the germline V gene (reference sequence). The CDR3 loop is CASSQVRSETQYF. The DNA of the CDR3 is TGTGCCAGCAGCCAAGTCCGCAGTGAGACCCAGTACTTC.

The chain recombines TRBV12-3 or TRBV12-4 with TRBJ1-3; the D is unclear. Trimming left V 5 bases short and J 4 bases short, with 9 bases between. CDR3 size: 13 residues. In DNA form, the CDR3 reads TGTGCCAGCAGTATACGGGGAGGAAACACCATATATTTT. It yields the protein CASSIRGGNTIYF.